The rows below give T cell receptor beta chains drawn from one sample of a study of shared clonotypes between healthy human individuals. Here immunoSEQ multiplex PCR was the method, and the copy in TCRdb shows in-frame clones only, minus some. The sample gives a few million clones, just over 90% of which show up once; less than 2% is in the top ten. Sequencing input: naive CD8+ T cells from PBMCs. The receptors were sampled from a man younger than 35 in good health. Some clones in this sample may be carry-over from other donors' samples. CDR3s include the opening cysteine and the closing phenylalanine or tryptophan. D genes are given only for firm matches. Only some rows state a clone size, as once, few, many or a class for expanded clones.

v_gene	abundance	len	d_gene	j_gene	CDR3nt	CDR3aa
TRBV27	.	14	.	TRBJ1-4	TGTGCCAGCAGTGAAGGACAGCTTAATGAAAAACTGTTTTTT	CASSEGQLNEKLFF
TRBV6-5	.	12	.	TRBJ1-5	TGTGCCATCTCACCACGCGGTCAGCCCCAGCATTTT	CAISPRGQPQHF
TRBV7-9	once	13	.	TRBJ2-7	TGTGCCAGCAGCTGGGAAGGGACTTACGAGCAGTACTTC	CASSWEGTYEQYF
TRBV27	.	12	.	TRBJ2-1	TGTGCCAGCAGTTTGCCTAACAATGAGCAGTTCTTC	CASSLPNNEQFF
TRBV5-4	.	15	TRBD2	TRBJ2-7	TGTGCCAGCAGCTTGGGACTAGCGGGAGCTTACGAGCAGTACTTC	CASSLGLAGAYEQYF
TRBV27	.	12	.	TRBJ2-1	TGTGCCAGCAGTCCCAACGGCAATGAGCAGTTCTTC	CASSPNGNEQFF
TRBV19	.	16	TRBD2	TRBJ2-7	TGTGCCAGTGCCAGGAGAACTAGCGGGGGGACCTACGAGCAGTACTTC	CASARRTSGGTYEQYF
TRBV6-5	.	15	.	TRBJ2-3	TGTGCCAGCAGTTACTCGGAGATCCTAAAGGATACGCAGTATTTT	CASSYSEILKDTQYF
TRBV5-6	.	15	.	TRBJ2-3	TGTGCCAGCAGCTTGGGCTTAGAGAACACAGATACGCAGTATTTT	CASSLGLENTDTQYF
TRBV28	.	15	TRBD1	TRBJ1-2	TGTGCCAGCAGTACCTTGGACAGGGGGGACTATGGCTACACCTTC	CASSTLDRGDYGYTF